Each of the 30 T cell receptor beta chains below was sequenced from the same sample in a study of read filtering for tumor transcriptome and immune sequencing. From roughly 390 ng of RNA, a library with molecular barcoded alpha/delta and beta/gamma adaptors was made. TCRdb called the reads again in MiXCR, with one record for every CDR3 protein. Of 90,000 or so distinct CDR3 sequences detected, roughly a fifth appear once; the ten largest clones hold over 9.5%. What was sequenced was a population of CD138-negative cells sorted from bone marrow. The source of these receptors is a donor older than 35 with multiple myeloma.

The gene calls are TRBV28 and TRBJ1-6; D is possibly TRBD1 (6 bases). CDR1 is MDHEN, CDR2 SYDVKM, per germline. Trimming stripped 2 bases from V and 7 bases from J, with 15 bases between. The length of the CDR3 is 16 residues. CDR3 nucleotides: TGTGCCAGCAGTTTAATCCCAGGGGCTGAGAATTCACCCCTCCACTTT. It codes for CASSLIPGAENSPLHF.

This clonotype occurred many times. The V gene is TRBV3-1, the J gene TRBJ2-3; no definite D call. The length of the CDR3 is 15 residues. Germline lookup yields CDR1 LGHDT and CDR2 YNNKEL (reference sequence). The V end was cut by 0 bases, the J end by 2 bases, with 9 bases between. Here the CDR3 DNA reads TGTGCCAGCAGCCAAGATCGAACGCCCACAGATACGCAGTATTTT. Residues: CASSQDRTPTDTQYF.

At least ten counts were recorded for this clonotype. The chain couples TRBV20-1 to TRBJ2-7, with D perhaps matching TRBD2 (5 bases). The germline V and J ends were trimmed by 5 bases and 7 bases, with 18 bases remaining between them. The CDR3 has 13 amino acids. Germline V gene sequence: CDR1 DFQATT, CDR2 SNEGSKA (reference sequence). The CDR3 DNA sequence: TGCAGTGCTGTTACTAGAGGAGGATCGGAGCAGTACTTC. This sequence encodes CSAVTRGGSEQYF.

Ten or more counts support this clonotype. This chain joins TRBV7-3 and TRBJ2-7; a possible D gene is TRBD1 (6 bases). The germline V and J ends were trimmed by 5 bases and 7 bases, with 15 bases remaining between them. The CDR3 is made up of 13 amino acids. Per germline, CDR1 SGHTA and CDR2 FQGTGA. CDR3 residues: CASSKGQGEEQYF. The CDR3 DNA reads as TGTGCCAGCAGCAAGGGACAAGGAGAGGAGCAGTACTTC.

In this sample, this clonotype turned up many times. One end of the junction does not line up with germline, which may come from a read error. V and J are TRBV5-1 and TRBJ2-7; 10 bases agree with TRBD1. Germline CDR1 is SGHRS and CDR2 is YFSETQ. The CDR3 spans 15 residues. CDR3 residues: CASSLGTGATYEQYF. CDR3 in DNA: TGTGCCAGCAGCTTAGGGACAGGGGCAACCTACGAGCAGTACTTC.

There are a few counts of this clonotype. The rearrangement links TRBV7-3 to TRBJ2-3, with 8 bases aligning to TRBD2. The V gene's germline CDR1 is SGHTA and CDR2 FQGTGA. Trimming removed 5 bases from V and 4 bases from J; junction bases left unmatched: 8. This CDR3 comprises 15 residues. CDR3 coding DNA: TGTGCCAGCAGCCCAACCGGGGGGGCGGCAGATACGCAGTATTTT. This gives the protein CASSPTGGAADTQYF.

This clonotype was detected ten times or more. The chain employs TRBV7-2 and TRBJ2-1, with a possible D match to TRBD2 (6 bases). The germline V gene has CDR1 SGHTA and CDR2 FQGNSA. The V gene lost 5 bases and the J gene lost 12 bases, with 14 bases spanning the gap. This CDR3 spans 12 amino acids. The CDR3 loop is CASSQPTRPQFF. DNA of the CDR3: TGTGCCAGCAGCCAACCGACTAGACCGCAGTTCTTC.

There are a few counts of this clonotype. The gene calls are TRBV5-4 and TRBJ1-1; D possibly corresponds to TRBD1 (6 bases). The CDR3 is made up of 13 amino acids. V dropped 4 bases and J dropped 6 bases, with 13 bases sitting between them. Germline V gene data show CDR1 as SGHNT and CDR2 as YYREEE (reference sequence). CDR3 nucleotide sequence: TGTGCCAGCAGCCTGAGGGGGTGGGCTGAAGCTTTCTTT. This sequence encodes CASSLRGWAEAFF.

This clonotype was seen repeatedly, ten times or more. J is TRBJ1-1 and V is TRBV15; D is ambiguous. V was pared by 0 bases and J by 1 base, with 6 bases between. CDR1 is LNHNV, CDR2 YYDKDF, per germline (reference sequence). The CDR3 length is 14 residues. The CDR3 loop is CATSRDGRNTEAFF. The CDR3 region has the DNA TGTGCCACCAGCAGAGACGGCAGGAACACTGAAGCTTTCTTT.

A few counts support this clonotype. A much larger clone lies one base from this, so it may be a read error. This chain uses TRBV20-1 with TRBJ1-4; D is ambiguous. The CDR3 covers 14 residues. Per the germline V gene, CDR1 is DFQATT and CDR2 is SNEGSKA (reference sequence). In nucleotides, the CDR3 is TGCGGTGCAGCCGAAAGTGCAACTAATGAAAAACTGTTTTTT. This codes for CGAAESATNEKLFF.

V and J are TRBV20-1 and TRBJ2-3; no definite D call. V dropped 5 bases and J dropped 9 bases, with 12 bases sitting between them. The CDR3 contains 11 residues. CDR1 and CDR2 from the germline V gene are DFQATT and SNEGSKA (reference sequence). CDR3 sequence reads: CSAGLVHTQYF. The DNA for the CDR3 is TGCAGTGCTGGGCTCGTCCACACGCAGTATTTT.

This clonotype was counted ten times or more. The CDR3 region is CASSFIGQGGTEAFF. CDR3 coding DNA: TGCGCCAGCAGCTTTATAGGACAGGGCGGCACTGAAGCTTTCTTT. The genes are TRBV5-1 and TRBJ1-1, with TRBD1 matching 8 bases. This CDR3 spans 15 amino acids. V was clipped by 2 bases and J by 4 bases; unmatched bases: 7. Germline V gene lookup returns CDR1 SGHRS and CDR2 YFSETQ.

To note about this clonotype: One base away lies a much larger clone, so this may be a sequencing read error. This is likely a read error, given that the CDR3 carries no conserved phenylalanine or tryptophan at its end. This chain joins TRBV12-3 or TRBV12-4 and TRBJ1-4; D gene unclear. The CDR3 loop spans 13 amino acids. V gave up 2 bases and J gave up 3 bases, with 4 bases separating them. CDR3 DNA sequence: TGTGCCAGCAGTTTACAGGCTAATGAAAAACTGTTTTGT. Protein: CASSLQANEKLFC.

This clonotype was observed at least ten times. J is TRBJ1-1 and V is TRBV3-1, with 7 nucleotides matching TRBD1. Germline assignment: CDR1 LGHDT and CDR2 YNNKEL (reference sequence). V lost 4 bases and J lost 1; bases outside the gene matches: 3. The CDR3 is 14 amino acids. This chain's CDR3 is CASSPGQRNTEAFF. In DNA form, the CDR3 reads TGTGCCAGCAGCCCGGGACAGCGGAACACTGAAGCTTTCTTT.

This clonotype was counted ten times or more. The chain's CDR3 is CASNNNGEAFF. In DNA, the CDR3 is TGTGCCAGCAATAATAACGGTGAAGCTTTCTTT. The chain uses TRBV28 and TRBJ1-6; D remains ambiguous. The assigned J gene may be wrong: the sequence end matches TRBJ1-1 better. The CDR3 totals 11 residues. Looked up from germline, CDR1 is MDHEN and CDR2 is SYDVKM.

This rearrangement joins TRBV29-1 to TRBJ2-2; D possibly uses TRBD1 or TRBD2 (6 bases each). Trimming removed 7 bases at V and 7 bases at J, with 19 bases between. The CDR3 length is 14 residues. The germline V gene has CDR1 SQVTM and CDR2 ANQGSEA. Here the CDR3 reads CSASRTGDIGELFF. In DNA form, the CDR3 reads TGCAGCGCAAGCCGCACGGGGGACATCGGGGAGCTGTTTTTT.

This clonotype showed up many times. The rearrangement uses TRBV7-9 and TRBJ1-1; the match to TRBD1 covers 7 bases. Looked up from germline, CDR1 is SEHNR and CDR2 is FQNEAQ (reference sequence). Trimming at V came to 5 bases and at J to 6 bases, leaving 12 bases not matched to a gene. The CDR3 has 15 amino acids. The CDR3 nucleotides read TGTGCCAGCAGCGTTTACCGACAGGGAAACCCTGAAGCTTTCTTT. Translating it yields CASSVYRQGNPEAFF.

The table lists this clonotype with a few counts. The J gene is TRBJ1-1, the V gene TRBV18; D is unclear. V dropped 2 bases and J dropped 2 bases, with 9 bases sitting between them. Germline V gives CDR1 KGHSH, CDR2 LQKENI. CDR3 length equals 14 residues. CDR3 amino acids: CASSPSNRNTEAFF. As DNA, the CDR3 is TGTGCCAGCTCACCAAGTAACAGAAACACTGAAGCTTTCTTT.

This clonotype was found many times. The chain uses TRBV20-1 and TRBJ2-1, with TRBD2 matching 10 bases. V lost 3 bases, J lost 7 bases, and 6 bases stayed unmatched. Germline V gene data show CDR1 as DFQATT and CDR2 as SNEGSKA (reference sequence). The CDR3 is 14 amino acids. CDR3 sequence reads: CSASILAGLNEQFF. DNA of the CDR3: TGCAGTGCTAGTATACTAGCGGGGCTTAATGAGCAGTTCTTC.

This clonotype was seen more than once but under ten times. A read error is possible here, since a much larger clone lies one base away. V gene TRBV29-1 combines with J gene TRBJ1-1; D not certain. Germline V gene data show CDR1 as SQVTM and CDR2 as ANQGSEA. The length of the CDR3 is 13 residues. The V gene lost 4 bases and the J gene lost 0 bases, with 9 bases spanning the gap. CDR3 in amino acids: CSVGVGMNTEAFF. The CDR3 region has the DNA TGCAGCGTTGGAGTGGGGATGAACACTGAAGCTTTCTTT.

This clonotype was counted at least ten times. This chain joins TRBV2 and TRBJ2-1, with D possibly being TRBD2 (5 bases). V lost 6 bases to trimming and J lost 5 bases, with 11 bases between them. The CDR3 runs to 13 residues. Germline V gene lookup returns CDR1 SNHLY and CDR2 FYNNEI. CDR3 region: CASSPGLNNEQFF. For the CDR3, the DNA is TGTGCCAGCAGCCCAGGACTTAACAATGAGCAGTTCTTC. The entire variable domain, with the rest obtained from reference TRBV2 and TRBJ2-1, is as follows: EPEVTQTPSHQVTQMGQEVILRCVPISNHLYFYWYRQILGQKVEFLVSFYNNEISEKSEIFDDQFSVERPDGSNFTLKIRSTKLEDSAMYFCASSPGLNNEQFFGPGTRLTVL.

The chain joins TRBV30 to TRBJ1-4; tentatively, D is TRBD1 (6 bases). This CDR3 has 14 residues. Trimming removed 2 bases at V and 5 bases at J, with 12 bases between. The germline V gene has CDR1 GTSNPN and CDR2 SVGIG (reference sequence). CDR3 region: CAWSTQGSNEKLFF. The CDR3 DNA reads TGTGCCTGGAGTACACAGGGTTCAAATGAAAAACTGTTTTTT.

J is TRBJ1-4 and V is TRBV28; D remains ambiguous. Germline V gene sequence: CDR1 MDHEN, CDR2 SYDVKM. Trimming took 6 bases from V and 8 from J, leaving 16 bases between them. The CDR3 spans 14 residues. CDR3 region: CASSPGHGREKLFF. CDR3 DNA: TGTGCCAGCAGCCCCGGCCATGGTAGGGAAAAACTGTTTTTT.

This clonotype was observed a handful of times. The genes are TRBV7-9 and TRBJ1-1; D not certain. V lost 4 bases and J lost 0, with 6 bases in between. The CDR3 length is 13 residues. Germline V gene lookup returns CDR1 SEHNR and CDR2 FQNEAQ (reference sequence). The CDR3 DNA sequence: TGTGCCAGCAGCTCTGGGGTGAACACTGAAGCTTTCTTT. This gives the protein CASSSGVNTEAFF.

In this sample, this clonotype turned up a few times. CDR3 nucleotide sequence: TGTGCCACCAGACACTCGCGAGTGGGAGAGACCCAGTACTTC. This translates into CATRHSRVGETQYF. The chain joins TRBV15 to TRBJ2-5; D is unclear. Trimming took off 6 bases at V and 4 bases at J, with 15 bases between the two ends. Germline V gene lookup returns CDR1 LNHNV and CDR2 YYDKDF (reference sequence). This CDR3 spans 14 amino acids.

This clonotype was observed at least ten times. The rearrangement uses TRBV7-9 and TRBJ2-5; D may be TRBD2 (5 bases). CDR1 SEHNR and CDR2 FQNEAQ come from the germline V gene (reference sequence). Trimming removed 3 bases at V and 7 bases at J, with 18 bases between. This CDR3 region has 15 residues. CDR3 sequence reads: CASSLGISSRGTQYF. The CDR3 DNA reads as TGTGCCAGCAGCTTGGGCATCTCCTCCCGGGGGACCCAGTACTTC.

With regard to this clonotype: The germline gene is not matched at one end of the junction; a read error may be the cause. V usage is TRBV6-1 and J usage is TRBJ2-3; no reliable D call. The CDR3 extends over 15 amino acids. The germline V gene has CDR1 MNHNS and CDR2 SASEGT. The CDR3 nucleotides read TGTGCCTGCAGTGAGCAGCCCGTTAGCACAGATACGCAGTATTTT. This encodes CACSEQPVSTDTQYF.

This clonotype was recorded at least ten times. The CDR3 region has the DNA TGCAGTGCTAGTCGGGGGGGCGAATACCAAGAGACCCAGTACTTC. Residues: CSASRGGEYQETQYF. The chain carries TRBV20-1 and TRBJ2-5, with 8 bases that match TRBD2. Trimming took 3 bases from V and 0 from J; bases not matched to a gene: 6. Germline V gene data show CDR1 as DFQATT and CDR2 as SNEGSKA (reference sequence). CDR3 length equals 15 residues.

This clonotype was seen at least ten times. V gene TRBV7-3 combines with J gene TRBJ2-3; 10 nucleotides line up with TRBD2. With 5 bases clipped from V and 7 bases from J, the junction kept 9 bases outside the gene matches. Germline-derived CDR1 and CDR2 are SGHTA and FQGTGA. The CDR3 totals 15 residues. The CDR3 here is CASSLLSGGRNTQYF. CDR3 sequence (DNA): TGTGCCAGCAGCCTACTTAGCGGGGGGAGAAATACGCAGTATTTT.

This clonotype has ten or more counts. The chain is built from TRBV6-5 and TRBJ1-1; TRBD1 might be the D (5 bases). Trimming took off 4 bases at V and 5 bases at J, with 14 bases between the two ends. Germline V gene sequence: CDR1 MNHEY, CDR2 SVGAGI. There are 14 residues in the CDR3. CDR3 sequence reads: CASSSVGPGTEAFF. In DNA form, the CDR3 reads TGTGCCAGCAGTTCCGTGGGGCCTGGGACTGAAGCTTTCTTT.